The present T cell receptor (beta chain) was sequenced within a study of blood T cell repertoires in COVID-19. All enrollees were roughly 18 to 90 years old and from fewer than 30 US areas. Grouping used clinical history reported by participants in a survey and questionnaire. Recovered participants had two consecutive negative NP/OP PCR tests, healthcare professional clearance, or symptom resolution. Study processing details: Reference gene primer amplification in the assay estimated nucleated cell counts. Clones were sequenced by immunoSEQ multiplex PCR, and TCRdb holds only the in-frame ones, with some missing. V and J calls and clone size are given by that table; D and trimming were obtained from the DNA. The sample consists of approximately 320,000 clones, roughly 87% of them appearing once. This CDR3 spans 15 amino acids. The V end lost 6 bases, the J end lost 3 bases, and 15 bases lay between the germline ends. In germline, CDR1 is SNHLY, CDR2 FYNNEI.

The chain has TRBV2 and TRBJ1-5; a weak D match, TRBD1 (6 bases). This clonotype originated in a woman between 18 and 30 years old who had recovered from COVID-19. The sequencing input was PBMCs or T cells enriched from blood (not recorded which). The CDR3 protein is CASSPLGADNQPQHF. DNA of the CDR3: TGTGCCAGCAGCCCACTGGGGGCTGACAATCAGCCCCAGCATTTT.